The 7 T cell receptor beta chains in this list originate from one sample, sequenced in a study of cytomegalovirus exposure and HLA in healthy donors. With 60 Vbeta and 13 Jbeta primers, the PCR was carried out. Using immunoSEQ multiplex PCR, the repertoire was profiled, and TCRdb retains in-frame clones only, with some absent. The sample yields a few hundred thousand clones, 65% to 85% seen once. Sequences were obtained from PBMCs. The receptors here all came from a woman aged 25 to 39 in good health and CMV-seronegative.

The chain uses TRBV28 and TRBJ2-7; D gene unclear. This CDR3 comprises 16 residues. Trimming pared 2 bases from V and 4 bases from J, leaving 18 bases between. In germline, CDR1 is MDHEN, CDR2 SYDVKM. CDR3 nucleotide sequence: TGTGCCAGCAGTTTACTCTCGCCGCTCCCACATTACGAGCAGTACTTC. Translating it yields CASSLLSPLPHYEQYF.

This chain's CDR3 is CASRGTGGPDTQYF. The CDR3 nucleotides read TGTGCCAGCAGGGGGACAGGGGGTCCAGATACGCAGTATTTT. V gene TRBV6-1 combines with J gene TRBJ2-3; 11 nucleotides agree with TRBD1. CDR1 is MNHNS, CDR2 SASEGT, per germline. This CDR3 comprises 14 residues. Germline trimming cut 6 bases from V and 4 bases from J; bases unmatched to any gene: 3.

The genes are TRBV5-1 and TRBJ2-3; 7 bases are a match to TRBD2. V gave up 0 bases and J gave up 5 bases; unmatched junction bases: 6. The germline CDR1 and CDR2 sequences are SGHRS and YFSETQ. The CDR3 has 15 amino acids. The CDR3 DNA sequence: TGCGCCAGCAGCTTGGGCGGGACTATGGGAGATACGCAGTATTTT. Translation gives CASSLGGTMGDTQYF.

The J gene is TRBJ2-5, the V gene TRBV7-9; TRBD2 matches at 9 bases. Trimming at V came to 3 bases and at J to 5 bases, leaving 10 bases not matched to a gene. The V gene's germline CDR1 is SEHNR and CDR2 FQNEAQ (reference sequence). The length of the CDR3 is 16 residues. CDR3: CASSFRTSARVETQYF. The CDR3, as DNA: TGTGCCAGCAGCTTCAGGACTAGCGCTCGCGTGGAGACCCAGTACTTC. The full variable domain, its missing parts supplied by reference TRBV7-9 and TRBJ2-5, is DTGVSQNPRHKITKRGQNVTFRCDPISEHNRLYWYRQTLGQGPEFLTYFQNEAQLEKSRLLSDRFSAERPKGSFSTLEIQRTEQGDSAMYLCASSFRTSARVETQYFGPGTRLLVL.

This chain's CDR3 is CASSLGAGAADTQYF. The CDR3 DNA reads TGTGCCAGCAGCTTAGGGGCAGGGGCCGCAGATACGCAGTATTTT. This chain joins TRBV7-9 and TRBJ2-3, with D possibly being TRBD1 (6 bases). V shed 1 base and J shed 4 bases, with 12 bases lying between them. From germline, CDR1 is SEHNR and CDR2 FQNEAQ (reference sequence). CDR3 length: 15 amino acids. The full variable domain, rest sourced from reference TRBV7-9 and TRBJ2-3, is DTGVSQNPRHKITKRGQNVTFRCDPISEHNRLYWYRQTLGQGPEFLTYFQNEAQLEKSRLLSDRFSAERPKGSFSTLEIQRTEQGDSAMYLCASSLGAGAADTQYFGPGTRLTVL.

The chain uses TRBV9 and TRBJ1-4; tentative D call: TRBD1 (5 bases). There are 15 residues in the CDR3. The V gene's germline CDR1 is SGDLS and CDR2 YYNGEE. Trimming cost V 6 bases and J 3 bases, with 15 bases left between them. The CDR3 DNA reads as TGTGCCAGCAAAAGTTCGGGGGGGGCTAATGAAAAACTGTTTTTT. This codes for CASKSSGGANEKLFF.

J is TRBJ1-6 and V is TRBV19; D remains ambiguous. V was cut by 5 bases and J by 9 bases, with 14 bases left in between. The length of the CDR3 is 14 residues. Germline V gene lookup returns CDR1 LNHDA and CDR2 SQIVND (reference sequence). The CDR3 here is CASSWQSRGSPLHF. CDR3 DNA: TGTGCCAGTAGTTGGCAGAGTCGGGGTTCACCCCTCCACTTT.